Following are 18 T cell receptor beta chains from one sample sequenced in a study of identical twins. TCRdb analysed the 5' RACE reads with MiXCR anew, one entry per CDR3 protein. The sample has about 700,000 distinct CDR3 sequences, around 6.1% seen once; the top ten hold 1.5% to 2%. Sequencing was carried out using naive T cells sorted from blood. All receptors derive from a man aged 18 to 35 in good health.

This clonotype has a count of ten or more. The rearrangement links TRBV5-1 to TRBJ1-1; a weak D match, TRBD1 (6 bases). The CDR3 has 15 amino acids. CDR1 and CDR2 (germline): SGHRS, YFSETQ. The V and J ends lost 1 base and 6 bases respectively, with 16 bases between them. CDR3 protein: CASSLLRDTRSEAFF. Written as DNA, the CDR3 is TGCGCCAGCAGCTTGCTCCGGGACACAAGGTCTGAAGCTTTCTTT.

This clonotype has ten or more counts. The CDR3 nucleotides read TGCGCCAGCAGCCCCTATGAAGCGGGAGAGTGGAATGAGCAGTTCTTC. It translates to CASSPYEAGEWNEQFF. The V and J genes are TRBV5-1 and TRBJ2-1; 8 nucleotides match TRBD2. The V gene end was trimmed by 4 bases and the J gene end by 7 bases; junction bases not matched to a gene: 13. Germline V lookup: CDR1 SGHRS, CDR2 YFSETQ. The CDR3 spans 16 residues.

A remark on this clonotype: Lacking the conserved final phenylalanine or tryptophan, this CDR3 likely reflects a read error. The rearrangement links TRBV5-1 to TRBJ2-3; D unclear. This CDR3 is 12 amino acids long. CDR1 is SGHRS and CDR2 is YFSETQ in the germline V gene. Trimming cost V 4 bases and J 7 bases, with 10 bases left between them. This CDR3 reads CASSAAWNTQYL. CDR3 DNA: TGCGCCAGCAGCGCTGCCTGGAATACGCAGTATTTA.

The chain links TRBV20-1 to TRBJ1-2; a possible D gene is TRBD1 (5 bases). The CDR3 is 13 amino acids. Trimming pared 6 bases from V and 2 bases from J, leaving 13 bases between. Germline assignment: CDR1 DFQATT and CDR2 SNEGSKA (reference sequence). The CDR3: CSASGGVNYGYTF. CDR3 DNA sequence: TGCAGTGCCAGCGGGGGAGTCAACTATGGCTACACCTTC.

This clonotype occurred many times. This chain joins TRBV10-2 and TRBJ2-1; TRBD2 matches at 13 bases. The J segment lost 2 bases and the V segment lost 5 bases, leaving 6 bases of the junction unmatched. The CDR3 covers 17 residues. Germline V lookup: CDR1 WSHSY, CDR2 SAAADI. The CDR3 protein is CASSSGTSGTPYNEQFF. The DNA of the CDR3 is TGCGCCAGCAGTTCCGGGACTAGCGGGACGCCCTACAATGAGCAGTTCTTC.

This clonotype turned up a few times. V and J are TRBV7-6 and TRBJ1-2; D ambiguous. Trimming removed 1 base at V and 6 bases at J, with 12 bases between. The length of the CDR3 is 14 residues. CDR1 is SGHVS, CDR2 FNYEAQ, per germline. The CDR3, as DNA: TGTGCCAGCAGCTTAGGGCCAGGCCGTGATGGCTACACCTTC. This sequence encodes CASSLGPGRDGYTF. Variable domain in full (rest from reference TRBV7-6 and TRBJ1-2): GAGVSQSPRYKVTKRGQDVALRCDPISGHVSLYWYRQALGQGPEFLTYFNYEAQQDKSGLPNDRFSAERPEGSISTLTIQRTEQRDSAMYRCASSLGPGRDGYTFGSGTRLTVV.

This clonotype was observed a handful of times. The chain combines TRBV5-6 with TRBJ2-7; D is perhaps TRBD1 (6 bases). The CDR3 covers 16 residues. Trimming cost V 5 bases and J 0 bases, with 18 bases left between them. Looked up from germline, CDR1 is SGHDT and CDR2 is YYEEEE. The CDR3 nucleotides are TGTGCCAGCAGTCTGACCGGGACAAAGATCTCCTACGAGCAGTACGTC. Translation gives CASSLTGTKISYEQYV.

V and J are TRBV14 and TRBJ2-6; possibly TRBD1 for D (6 bases). The V end was cut by 0 bases, the J end by 0 bases, with 12 bases between. Germline V CDR1 and CDR2: SGHDN, FVKESK. CDR3 length: 18 residues. CDR3 sequence reads: CASSQEGARVSGANVLTF. In DNA, the CDR3 is TGTGCCAGCAGCCAAGAGGGGGCTAGAGTCTCTGGGGCCAACGTCCTGACTTTC.

There are many counts of this clonotype. The chain recombines TRBV12-3 or TRBV12-4 with TRBJ2-2; D not certain. CDR3 length: 11 amino acids. Trimming removed 8 bases at V and 7 bases at J, with 8 bases between. In nucleotides, the CDR3 is TGTGCCAGCCTTCTGGTCGGGGAGCTGTTTTTT. It is translated as CASLLVGELFF.

This clonotype occurred a few times. Written as DNA, the CDR3 is TGCGCCAGCAGCCCACGAACCTTGGGGACTTCAAATGAGCAGTTCTTC. Translation: CASSPRTLGTSNEQFF. This chain links TRBV5-1 with TRBJ2-1; D is perhaps TRBD2 (6 bases). Germline lookup yields CDR1 SGHRS and CDR2 YFSETQ. This CDR3 is built from 16 residues. V lost 4 bases and J 7 bases, leaving 21 bases between the germline ends.

The chain joins TRBV18 to TRBJ1-1; D gene ambiguous. V lost 5 bases and J 3 bases, leaving 7 bases between the germline ends. Germline loops: CDR1 KGHSH, CDR2 LQKENI. The CDR3 is made up of 12 amino acids. CDR3 in DNA: TGTGCCAGCTCAGCCCGCTACACTGAAGCTTTCTTT. As protein: CASSARYTEAFF.

There are many counts of this clonotype. The chain links TRBV6-5 to TRBJ2-7, with 8 bases identical to TRBD1. V shed 2 bases and J 4 bases; nucleotides not matched to a gene: 10. CDR3 length equals 16 residues. CDR1 and CDR2 from the germline V gene are MNHEY and SVGAGI. Written as DNA, the CDR3 is TGTGCCAGCAGTTACCAGGAGGACAGGGAACCGTACGAGCAGTACGTC. It translates to CASSYQEDREPYEQYV.

This clonotype occurred many times. This chain joins TRBV6-5 and TRBJ2-3, with a tentative D call TRBD1 (5 bases). V lost 2 bases, J lost 2 bases, and 14 bases lay in between. This CDR3 spans 16 amino acids. Germline CDR1 and CDR2: MNHEY and SVGAGI. In DNA form, the CDR3 reads TGTGCCAGCAGTTACCTTCAGGGTCCCCACACAGATACGCAGTATTTT. It yields the protein CASSYLQGPHTDTQYF.

This clonotype was picked up many times. The J gene is TRBJ2-7, the V gene TRBV10-3, with 12 bases matching TRBD2. This CDR3 has 16 amino acids. Unmatched junction bases numbered 8, after V lost 2 bases and J lost 6 bases. Germline V gene sequence: CDR1 ENHRY, CDR2 SYGVKD. The CDR3 DNA is TGTGCCATCAGTGAGGGACTAGCGGGGATGAGGTCCGAGCAGTACTTC. It specifies CAISEGLAGMRSEQYF.

The chain carries TRBV29-1 and TRBJ1-5; D possibly corresponds to TRBD1 (5 bases). Germline V gene lookup returns CDR1 SQVTM and CDR2 ANQGSEA. Trimming removed 4 bases at V and 4 bases at J, with 11 bases between. The CDR3 is 13 amino acids. In DNA, the CDR3 is TGCAGCGTTGGTTTGGACACTAATCAGCCCCAGCATTTT. Translation gives CSVGLDTNQPQHF. Full variable domain (remainder filled in from reference TRBV29-1 and TRBJ1-5): SAVISQKPSRDICQRGTSLTIQCQVDSQVTMMFWYRQQPGQSLTLIATANQGSEATYESGFVIDKFPISRPNLTFSTLTVSNMSPEDSSIYLCSVGLDTNQPQHFGDGTRLSIL.

The J gene is TRBJ2-7, the V gene TRBV12-3 or TRBV12-4; D gene uncertain. This CDR3 has 15 residues. The germline V and J ends were trimmed by 5 bases and 0 bases, with 14 bases remaining between them. CDR3 nucleotides: TGTGCCAGCAGTCTCTCCGGTGCTGCCTCCTACGAGCAGTACTTC. It codes for CASSLSGAASYEQYF.

The rearrangement uses TRBV20-1 and TRBJ2-7; 11 bases are a match to TRBD2. Germline lookup yields CDR1 DFQATT and CDR2 SNEGSKA (reference sequence). The CDR3 is 15 amino acids. V shed 0 bases and J 2 bases; nucleotides not matched to a gene: 3. CDR3 loop: CSARETSGRPYEQYV. CDR3 nucleotide sequence: TGCAGTGCTAGAGAAACTAGCGGGAGACCCTACGAGCAGTACGTC.

This clonotype was seen at least ten times. The rearrangement joins TRBV5-1 to TRBJ2-3; D possibly corresponds to TRBD2 (6 bases). The CDR3 runs to 17 residues. The V end was cut by 2 bases, the J end by 4 bases, with 20 bases between. Looked up from germline, CDR1 is SGHRS and CDR2 is YFSETQ. The CDR3, as DNA: TGCGCCAGCAGCTTTCGAGGAAGTGCGGGGAAGGCAGATACGCAGTATTTT. Translated, it gives CASSFRGSAGKADTQYF.